The present T cell receptor (beta chain) was sequenced within a study of blood T cell repertoires in COVID-19. Overall study: Samples of COVID-19 (acute and convalescent) were obtained from the United States, Italy and Spain. T cells, B-cell-depleted T cells, or PBMCs supplied cDNA or gDNA.

Generated by immunoSEQ multiplex PCR, the TCRdb table keeps only in-frame clones and is missing some. Here the sample spans roughly 110,000 clones, approximately 81% being singletons. V gave up 5 bases and J gave up 13 bases; unmatched junction bases: 14. The germline gives CDR1 SGHAT, CDR2 FQNNGV. The CDR3 is 16 amino acids. The genes are TRBV11-2 and TRBJ1-6; TRBD1 aligns across 10 bases. Source material: peripheral blood. The TCR comes from a human donor in a cohort sampled during active COVID-19. The CDR3 region is CASSQHGDRGLSPLHF. CDR3 nucleotides: TGTGCCAGCAGCCAACACGGGGACAGGGGCCTTTCGCCCCTCCACTTT.